The TCR beta chain described here comes from a study of blood T cell repertoires in COVID-19. Background on the study: Sites in the United States, Italy and Spain provided acute and convalescent COVID-19 samples. Sources were T cells, B-cell-depleted T cells, or PBMCs; the material itself was cDNA or gDNA.

One Seattle source followed patients from active infection through their disease course. Per the study methods: Reference gene primer amplification in the assay estimated nucleated cell counts. Some clones are missing from TCRdb's copy, which holds only in-frame ones; the method was immunoSEQ multiplex PCR. That table furnishes V, J and clone size, whereas the DNA furnished D and trimming. There are about 370,000 clones in the sample; 70% to 90% occur only once, and approximately 3% lies in the top ten. The length of the CDR3 is 15 residues. The V and J ends lost 3 bases and 2 bases, in that order; junction bases with no gene match: 5. Germline lookup yields CDR1 SNHLY and CDR2 FYNNEI.

Sequencing was performed on peripheral blood. This rearrangement joins TRBV2 to TRBJ2-5, with 8 bases identical to TRBD1. The TCR sequence derives from a woman aged 30 to 39 with COVID-19, enrolled during active disease. The CDR3 nucleotides are TGTGCCAGCAGTGAGACCAGGGGGCGGCAAGAGACCCAGTACTTC. Translated: CASSETRGRQETQYF.